This TCR beta chain was sequenced in a study of spatial heterogeneity in lung cancer. Across the whole study: Compared with alpha-chain sequences, beta-chain sequences were consistently detected in greater numbers.

Time point given: sample taken at primary tumor resection. Material for sequencing was whole RNA from tumor, nontumor lung or frozen PBMC, left unsorted. There are 14 residues in the CDR3. From germline, CDR1 is MNHNY and CDR2 SVGAGI (reference sequence). V lost 7 bases, J lost 4 bases, and 7 bases stayed unmatched. In its sample, this clonotype was seen a few times. Via MiXCR, TCRdb re-called the 5' RACE reads, giving one row per CDR3 protein. The table has tens of thousands of distinct CDR3 sequences, 10% to 15% seen once. V gene TRBV6-6 combines with J gene TRBJ2-3; 8 positions agree with TRBD2. The input for sequencing was PBMCs, taken at surgery. This TCR came from a male donor with early-stage non-small cell lung cancer. The CDR3 DNA follows: TGTGCCAGCATTAAGAGCGGGAGAGCAGATACGCAGTATTTT. Translating it yields CASIKSGRADTQYF.